The rows below give T cell receptor beta chains drawn from one sample of a study of cytomegalovirus exposure and HLA in healthy donors. Sequencing used immunoSEQ multiplex PCR; TCRdb keeps in-frame clones, though not all of them. The data show about 220,000 clones, about 80% seen once. Sample: PBMCs. The source of these receptors is a woman aged 40-49 years in good health and CMV-seropositive. Each CDR3 is given with its conserved first and last residue. Each record gives: clone size, D gene, J gene, V gene, CDR3 protein, CDR3 DNA. The D gene is left open where the match is weak. Clone size is not always given. Where it is, it says once, few, many or a class for expanded clones.

>once|.|TRBJ2-3|TRBV19
CASNRGIADTQYF
TGTGCCAGTAACCGAGGGATCGCAGATACGCAGTATTTT
>.|.|TRBJ2-2|TRBV7-2
CASSSRLNTGELFF
TGTGCCAGCAGCTCTAGGTTGAACACCGGGGAGCTGTTTTTT
>.|.|TRBJ1-1|TRBV5-4
CASSLGGPRGTEAFF
TGTGCCAGCAGCTTGGGGGGGCCGAGAGGGACTGAAGCTTTCTTT
>few|TRBD2|TRBJ2-5|TRBV7-9
CASIPRGGSGETQYF
TGTGCCAGCATCCCACGGGGGGGGTCCGGCGAGACCCAGTACTTC
>.|TRBD1|TRBJ1-1|TRBV28
CATRQGSMNTEAFF
TGTGCCACACGACAGGGGAGTATGAACACTGAAGCTTTCTTT
>once|.|TRBJ2-1|TRBV4-2
CASSPTSRGNEQFF
TGTGCCAGCAGCCCGACTAGTCGAGGCAATGAGCAGTTCTTC
>.|.|TRBJ2-7|TRBV30
CAFTSAARSYEQYF
TGTGCCTTTACCTCCGCGGCTCGCTCCTACGAGCAGTACTTC
>.|.|TRBJ2-5|TRBV7-8
CASSLELARRETQYF
TGTGCCAGCAGCCTAGAGTTAGCTCGGAGGGAGACCCAGTACTTC
>.|TRBD2|TRBJ2-3|TRBV5-1
CASSLSSGRAIDTQYF
TGCGCCAGCAGCTTGTCTAGCGGGAGGGCCATAGATACGCAGTATTTT
>.|.|TRBJ2-5|TRBV5-4
CASGRGQETQYF
TGTGCCAGCGGGCGGGGCCAAGAGACCCAGTACTTC
>.|.|TRBJ2-5|TRBV7-3
CASSPSRAETQYF
TGTGCCAGCAGCCCCTCTAGAGCGGAGACCCAGTACTTC
>.|.|TRBJ1-2|TRBV14
CASSQVRGGHYGYTF
TGTGCCAGCAGCCAAGTGCGCGGGGGCCACTATGGCTACACCTTC
>.|TRBD1|TRBJ2-3|TRBV19
CASRLTGGSTDTQYF
TGTGCCAGTAGGCTCACAGGGGGAAGCACAGATACGCAGTATTTT
>.|TRBD1|TRBJ1-1|TRBV2
CASRKSGQGTSEAFF
TGTGCCAGCAGAAAGAGCGGACAGGGTACCTCTGAAGCTTTCTTT
>few|TRBD1|TRBJ1-2|TRBV6-5
CASSRDSYGYTF
TGTGCCAGCAGTCGGGACAGCTATGGCTACACCTTC
>.|.|TRBJ1-2|TRBV10-3
CAITRTGGDGYGYTF
TGTGCCATCACTAGGACGGGCGGGGATGGGTATGGCTACACCTTC
>once|.|TRBJ1-2|TRBV10-2
CASSLPRATNYGYTF
TGCGCCAGCTCACTCCCCAGGGCTACTAACTATGGCTACACCTTC